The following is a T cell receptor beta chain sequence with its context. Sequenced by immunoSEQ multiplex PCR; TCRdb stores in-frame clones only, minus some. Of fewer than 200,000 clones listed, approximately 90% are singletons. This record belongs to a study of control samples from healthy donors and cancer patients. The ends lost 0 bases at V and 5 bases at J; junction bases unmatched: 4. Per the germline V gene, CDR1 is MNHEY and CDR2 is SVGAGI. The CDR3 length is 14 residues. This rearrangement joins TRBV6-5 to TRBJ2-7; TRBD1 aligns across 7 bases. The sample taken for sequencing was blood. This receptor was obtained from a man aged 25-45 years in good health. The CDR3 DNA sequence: TGTGCCAGCAGTTACTCCTACAGGGGCCACGAGCAGTACTTC. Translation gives CASSYSYRGHEQYF.